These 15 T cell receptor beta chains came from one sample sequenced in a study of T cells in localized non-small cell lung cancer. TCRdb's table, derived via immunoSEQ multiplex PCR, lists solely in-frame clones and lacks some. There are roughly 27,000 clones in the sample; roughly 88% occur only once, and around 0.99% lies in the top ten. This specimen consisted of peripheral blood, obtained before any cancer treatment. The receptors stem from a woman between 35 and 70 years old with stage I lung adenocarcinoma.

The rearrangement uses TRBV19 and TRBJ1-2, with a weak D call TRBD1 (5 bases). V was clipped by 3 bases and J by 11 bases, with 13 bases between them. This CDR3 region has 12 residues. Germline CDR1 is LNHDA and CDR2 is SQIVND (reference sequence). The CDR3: CASSIIDGAYTF. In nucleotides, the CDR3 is TGTGCCAGTAGTATCATCGACGGGGCATACACCTTC.

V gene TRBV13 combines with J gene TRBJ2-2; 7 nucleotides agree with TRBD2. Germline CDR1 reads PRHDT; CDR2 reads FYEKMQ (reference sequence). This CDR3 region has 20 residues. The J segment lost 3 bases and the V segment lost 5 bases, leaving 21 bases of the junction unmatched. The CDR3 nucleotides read TGTGCCAGCAGCCTAGTCGGGTGGAGGCTAGCGGAGGCGTACACCGGGGAGCTGTTTTTT. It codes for CASSLVGWRLAEAYTGELFF. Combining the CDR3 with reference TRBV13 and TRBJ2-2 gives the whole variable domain AAGVIQSPRHLIKEKRETATLKCYPIPRHDTVYWYQQGPGQDPQFLISFYEKMQSDKGSIPDRFSAQQFSDYHSELNMSSLELGDSALYFCASSLVGWRLAEAYTGELFFGEGSRLTVL.

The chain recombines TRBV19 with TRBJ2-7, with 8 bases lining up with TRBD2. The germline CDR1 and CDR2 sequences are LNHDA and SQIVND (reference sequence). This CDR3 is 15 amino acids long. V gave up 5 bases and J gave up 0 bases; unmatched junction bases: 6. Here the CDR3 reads CASSFSGTSSYEQYF. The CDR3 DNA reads TGTGCCAGTAGTTTTTCCGGGACTAGCTCCTACGAGCAGTACTTC.

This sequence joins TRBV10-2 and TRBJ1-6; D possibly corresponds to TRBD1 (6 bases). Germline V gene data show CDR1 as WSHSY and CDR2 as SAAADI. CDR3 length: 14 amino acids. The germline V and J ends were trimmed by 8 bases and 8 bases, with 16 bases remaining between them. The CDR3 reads CASGGAGLDSPLHF. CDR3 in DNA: TGCGCCAGCGGGGGGGCAGGGTTGGATTCACCCCTCCACTTT.

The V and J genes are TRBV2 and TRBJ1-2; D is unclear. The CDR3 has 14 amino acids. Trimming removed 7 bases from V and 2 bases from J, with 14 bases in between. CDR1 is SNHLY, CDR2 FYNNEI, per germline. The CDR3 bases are TGTGCCAGCATTAATAGGAACAGCAACTATGGCTACACCTTC. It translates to CASINRNSNYGYTF.

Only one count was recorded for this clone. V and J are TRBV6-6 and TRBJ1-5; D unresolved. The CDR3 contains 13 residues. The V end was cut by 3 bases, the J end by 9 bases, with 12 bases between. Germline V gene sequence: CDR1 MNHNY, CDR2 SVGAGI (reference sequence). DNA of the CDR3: TGTGCCAGCAGTTATGGCCAGTTGGGGCCCCAGCATTTT. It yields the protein CASSYGQLGPQHF.

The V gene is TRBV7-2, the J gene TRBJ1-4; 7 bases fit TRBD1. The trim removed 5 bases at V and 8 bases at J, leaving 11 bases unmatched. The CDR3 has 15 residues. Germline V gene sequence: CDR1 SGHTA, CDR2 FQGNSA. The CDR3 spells CASSVVTGYEEKLFF. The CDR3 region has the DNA TGTGCCAGCAGCGTAGTGACAGGGTACGAAGAAAAACTGTTTTTT. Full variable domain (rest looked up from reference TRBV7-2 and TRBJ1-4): GAGVSQSPSNKVTEKGKDVELRCDPISGHTALYWYRQSLGQGLEFLIYFQGNSAPDKSGLPSDRFSAERTGGSVSTLTIQRTQQEDSAVYLCASSVVTGYEEKLFFGSGTQLSVL.

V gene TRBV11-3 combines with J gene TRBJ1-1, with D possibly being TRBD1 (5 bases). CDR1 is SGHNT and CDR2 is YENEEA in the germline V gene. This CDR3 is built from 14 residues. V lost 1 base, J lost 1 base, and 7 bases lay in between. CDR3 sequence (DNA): TGTGCCAGCAGCTTAGGACAGTCGAACACTGAAGCTTTCTTT. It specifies CASSLGQSNTEAFF.

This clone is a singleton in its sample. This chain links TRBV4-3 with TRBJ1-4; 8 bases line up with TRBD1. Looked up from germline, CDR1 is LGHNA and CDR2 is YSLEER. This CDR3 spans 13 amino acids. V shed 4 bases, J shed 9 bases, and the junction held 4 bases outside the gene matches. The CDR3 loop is CASSPQGAQKLFF. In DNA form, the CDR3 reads TGCGCCAGCAGCCCCCAGGGGGCCCAAAAACTGTTTTTT.

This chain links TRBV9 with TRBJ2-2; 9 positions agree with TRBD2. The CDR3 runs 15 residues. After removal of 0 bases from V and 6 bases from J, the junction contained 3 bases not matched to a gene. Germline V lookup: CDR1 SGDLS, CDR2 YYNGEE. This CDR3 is CASSVGTSDAGELFF. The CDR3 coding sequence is TGTGCCAGCAGCGTAGGGACTAGCGATGCCGGGGAGCTGTTTTTT.

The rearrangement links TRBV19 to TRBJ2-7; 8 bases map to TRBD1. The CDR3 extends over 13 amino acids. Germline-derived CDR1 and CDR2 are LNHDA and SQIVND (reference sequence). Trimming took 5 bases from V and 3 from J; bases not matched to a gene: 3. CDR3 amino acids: CASSFGQGYEQYF. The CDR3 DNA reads TGTGCCAGTAGTTTTGGACAGGGCTACGAGCAGTACTTC.

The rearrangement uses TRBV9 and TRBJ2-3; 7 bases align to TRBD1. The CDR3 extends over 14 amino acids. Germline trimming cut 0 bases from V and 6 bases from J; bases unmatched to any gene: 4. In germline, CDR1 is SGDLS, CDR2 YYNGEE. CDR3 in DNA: TGTGCCAGCAGCGTAGGAGGGGGCTCGGATACGCAGTATTTT. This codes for CASSVGGGSDTQYF.

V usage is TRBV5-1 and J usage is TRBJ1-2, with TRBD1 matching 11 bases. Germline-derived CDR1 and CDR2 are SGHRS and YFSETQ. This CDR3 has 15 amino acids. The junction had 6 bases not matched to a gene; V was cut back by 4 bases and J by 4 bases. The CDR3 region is CASSQGTGGGYGYTF. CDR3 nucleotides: TGCGCCAGCAGCCAAGGGACAGGGGGAGGCTATGGCTACACCTTC.

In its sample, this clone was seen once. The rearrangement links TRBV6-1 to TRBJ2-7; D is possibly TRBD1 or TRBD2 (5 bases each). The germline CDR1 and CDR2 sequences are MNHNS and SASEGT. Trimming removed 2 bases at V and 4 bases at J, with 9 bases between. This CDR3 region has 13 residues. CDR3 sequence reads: CASSERGEYEQYF. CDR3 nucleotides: TGTGCCAGCAGTGAACGAGGGGAGTACGAGCAGTACTTC.

CDR3 amino acids: CAPRRESPGELFF. The CDR3 region has the DNA TGTGCCCCCAGGAGGGAGTCCCCCGGGGAGCTGTTTTTT. The rearrangement uses TRBV6-5 and TRBJ2-2; possible D gene TRBD2, 6 bases. CDR3 size: 13 residues. Germline CDR1 is MNHEY and CDR2 is SVGAGI. V gave up 11 bases and J gave up 6 bases, with 16 bases separating them.